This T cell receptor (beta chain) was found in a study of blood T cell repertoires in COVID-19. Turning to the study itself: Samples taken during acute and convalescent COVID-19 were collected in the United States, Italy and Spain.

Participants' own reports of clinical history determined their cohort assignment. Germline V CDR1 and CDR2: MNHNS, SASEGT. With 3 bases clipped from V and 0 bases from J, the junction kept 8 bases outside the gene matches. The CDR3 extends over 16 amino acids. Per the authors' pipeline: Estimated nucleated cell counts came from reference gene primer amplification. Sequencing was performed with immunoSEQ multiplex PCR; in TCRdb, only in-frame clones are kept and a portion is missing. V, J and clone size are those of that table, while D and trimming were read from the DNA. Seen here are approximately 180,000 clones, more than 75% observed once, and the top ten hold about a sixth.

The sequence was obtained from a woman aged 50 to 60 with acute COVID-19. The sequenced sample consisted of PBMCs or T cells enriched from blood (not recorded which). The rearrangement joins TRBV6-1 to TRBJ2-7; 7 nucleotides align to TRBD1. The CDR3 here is CASSEIDRVLSYEQYV. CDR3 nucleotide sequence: TGTGCCAGCAGTGAGATTGACAGGGTCCTCTCCTACGAGCAGTACGTC.